These T cell receptor beta chains were read from a single sample in a study of cytomegalovirus exposure and HLA in healthy donors. Data came from immunoSEQ multiplex PCR; TCRdb stores just in-frame clones and leaves some out. The table has over 200,000 clones, more than 75% seen once. What was sequenced was PBMCs. The receptors were gathered from a human donor in good health. Both conserved end residues are part of each CDR3. D genes are given only for firm matches. Size is omitted from some rows. Given values are once, few, many or a class for expanded clones.

j_call clone_size v_call d_call cdr3_nt cdr3_aa
TRBJ2-2 few TRBV18 TRBD1 TGTGCCAGCTCAACCGGGACAGGGGCAAACACCGGGGAGCTGTTTTTT CASSTGTGANTGELFF
TRBJ2-1 - TRBV18 TRBD2 TGTGCCAGCTCACCGGGACTAGCGGCCCTCAATGAGCAGTTCTTC CASSPGLAALNEQFF
TRBJ2-7 - TRBV12-1 - TGTGCCAGCAGCTTTAAGTATCGGGTTGTCCCCCACGAGCAGTACTTC CASSFKYRVVPHEQYF
TRBJ2-7 - TRBV27 TRBD1 TGTGCCAGCAGTTCGACAGGGACGAAGGGTACCTACGAGCAGTACTTC CASSSTGTKGTYEQYF
TRBJ1-5 - TRBV4-3 - TGCGCCAGCAGCCAAGCGATAGCCAGCAATCAGCCCCAGCATTTT CASSQAIASNQPQHF
TRBJ2-1 - TRBV6-5 - TGTGCCAGCAGTTACTGGGACTCGGTTGTATCGGATGAGCAGTTCTTC CASSYWDSVVSDEQFF
TRBJ1-5 - TRBV21-1 - TGTGCCAGCAGCAATGCTCAGAGCAATCAGCCCCAGCATTTT CASSNAQSNQPQHF
TRBJ2-4 - TRBV7-2 TRBD2 TGTGCCAGCAGCGCCGGACTAGCGACTACAAACATTCAGTACTTC CASSAGLATTNIQYF
TRBJ2-1 once TRBV4-2 - TGTGCCAGCAGCCAAGACCTGACTAGAAGATCATACAATGAGCAGTTCTTC CASSQDLTRRSYNEQFF
TRBJ1-4 few TRBV7-9 - TGTGCCAGCAGCCCCTTTGGGAGGGATGATGAAAAACTGTTTTTT CASSPFGRDDEKLFF
TRBJ2-7 - TRBV6-1 TRBD2 TGTGTCACCCAGCTAGCGGGAGTCTCCGAGCAGTACTTC CVTQLAGVSEQYF
TRBJ2-7 - TRBV6-1 - TGTGCCAGCAGTGAATACGGCGGGCGGTGGGGGTACTTC CASSEYGGRWGYF
TRBJ1-5 - TRBV2 - TGTGCCAGCAGTGAACCGACAGTTAGGCAAAATCAGCCCCAGCATTTT CASSEPTVRQNQPQHF
TRBJ2-7 - TRBV2 - TGTGCCAGCAGTGACCTACTAGTGGTGGGTTCCTACGAGCAGTACTTC CASSDLLVVGSYEQYF
TRBJ2-7 few TRBV5-1 TRBD2 TGCGCCAGCAGCGCGGGGACTAACGAGCAGTACTTC CASSAGTNEQYF
TRBJ2-5 - TRBV7-2 - TGTGCCAGCAGCTTAGTGACTAACGCCTATGTGGCCCAGTACTTC CASSLVTNAYVAQYF
TRBJ1-2 - TRBV20-1 TRBD1 TGCAGTGCTAGATACAGGGGTGGCTACACCTTC CSARYRGGYTF
TRBJ1-4 - TRBV28 TRBD1 TGTGCCAGCAGAACAGGGGGCGGGCGTGAAAAACTGTTTTTT CASRTGGGREKLFF
TRBJ2-7 - TRBV5-1 TRBD1 TGCGCCAGCAGCATCGGGACAGGGGTTACTATTGGCGAGCAGTACTTC CASSIGTGVTIGEQYF
TRBJ2-7 few TRBV2 TRBD1 TGTGCCAGCAGTGCTAGGGACAGGGGCTCCTACGAGCAGTACTTC CASSARDRGSYEQYF
TRBJ1-5 - TRBV7-9 TRBD1 TGTGCCAGCAGCTTGATCGGGACAGTTAGCAATCAGCCCCAGCATTTT CASSLIGTVSNQPQHF
TRBJ2-7 - TRBV6-5 TRBD2 TGTGCCAGCAGTTACCGTTCTAGCGGCCACTACGAGCAGTACTTC CASSYRSSGHYEQYF
TRBJ2-7 - TRBV7-8 TRBD2 TGTGCCAGCAGCCGACGAGCGGGGGCCAAAACCTACGAGCAGTACTTC CASSRRAGAKTYEQYF
TRBJ2-4 once TRBV23-1 - TGCGCCGGAAGGACAGCCTTAGCCAAAAACATTCAGTACTTC CAGRTALAKNIQYF
TRBJ1-1 - TRBV11-2 TRBD1 TGTGCCAGCAGCTCAAGGACAGGGGGAATGGACACTGAAGCTTTCTTT CASSSRTGGMDTEAFF
TRBJ2-3 - TRBV7-2 - TGTGCCAGCAGCCCCTACCTTAGCACAGATACGCAGTATTTT CASSPYLSTDTQYF
TRBJ1-1 once TRBV7-6 - TGTGCCAGCAGCTTACGGTGGGAGGGGAACACTGAAGCTTTCTTT CASSLRWEGNTEAFF
TRBJ2-2 - TRBV4-2 - TGTGCCAGCAGCCAAGGCCTCGGCGGGGAGCTGTTTTTT CASSQGLGGELFF
TRBJ2-7 - TRBV28 TRBD2 TGTGCCAGCAGCACCGGCGGGGGGCGTTCGGAGCAGTACTTC CASSTGGGRSEQYF
TRBJ2-7 - TRBV27 TRBD1 TGTGCCAGCTCCTTCACAGGGGGCTACGAGCAGTACTTC CASSFTGGYEQYF
TRBJ2-7 once TRBV5-4 TRBD1 TGTGCCAGCAGCCCCGGCGGGACAGGGGGTCTGTACGAGCAGTACTTC CASSPGGTGGLYEQYF
TRBJ1-1 few TRBV5-1 - TGCGCCAGCAGCTTGGGACGGACAACAAACACTGAAGCTTTCTTT CASSLGRTTNTEAFF
TRBJ2-7 - TRBV14 - TGTGCCAGCAGCCAAGAGAGCTACGAGCAGTACTTC CASSQESYEQYF
TRBJ2-3 once TRBV7-9 TRBD1 TGTGCCAGCAGCTCTAAGGGGACCGGGACAGGGTACGCAGATACGCAGTATTTT CASSSKGTGTGYADTQYF
TRBJ1-1 - TRBV19 - TGTGCCAGTAGTATCTCAGTGAACACTGAAGCTTTCTTT CASSISVNTEAFF
TRBJ1-3 - TRBV29-1 - TGCAGCGTTGAAGATCTTCAGTCAAACTCTGGAAACACCATATATTTT CSVEDLQSNSGNTIYF
TRBJ1-5 - TRBV10-3 TRBD1 TGTGCCATCAGTGTCAGACAGGGGGACTGGCCCCAGCATTTT CAISVRQGDWPQHF
TRBJ2-7 - TRBV9 - TGTGCCAGCAGCGTCGGAGCGGAGACGACCTACGAGCAGTACTTC CASSVGAETTYEQYF
TRBJ1-2 - TRBV19 - TGTGCCAGTAGTATTCAGAGAGGGCGCAGCTATGGCTACACCTTC CASSIQRGRSYGYTF
TRBJ2-5 - TRBV5-1 TRBD1 TGCGCCAGCAGCTTAACGGGACAGCAAGAGACCCAGTACTTC CASSLTGQQETQYF
TRBJ2-1 - TRBV4-2 TRBD2 TGTGCCAGCAGCCAACTAGCGGGGCCTTACAATGAGCAGTTCTTC CASSQLAGPYNEQFF
TRBJ2-4 - TRBV19 - TGTGCCAGTAGTATGGCGGGGCTACAGTACTTC CASSMAGLQYF
TRBJ2-1 - TRBV15 TRBD1 TGTGCCACCAGCAGTGGGACAGGGAGTCGGTACAATGAGCAGTTCTTC CATSSGTGSRYNEQFF
TRBJ2-5 - TRBV4-1 - TGCGCCAGCAGCCAAGGGGGTGTGGGGGGAGAGACCCAGTACTTC CASSQGGVGGETQYF
TRBJ1-1 - TRBV19 TRBD1 TGTGCCAGTAGTAGGACAGGGGGCGGCACTGAAGCTTTCTTT CASSRTGGGTEAFF
TRBJ2-2 - TRBV10-1 TRBD1 TGCGCCAGCAGTGGGCCGGGACAGGGGAACACCGGGGAGCTGTTTTTT CASSGPGQGNTGELFF
TRBJ1-2 - TRBV6-1 - TGTGCCAGCGAGGGACAAGGGTATGGCTACACCTTC CASEGQGYGYTF
TRBJ1-2 - TRBV20-1 - TGCAGTGCTAACCAGAACTATGGCTACACCTTC CSANQNYGYTF
TRBJ1-2 - TRBV4-2 TRBD1 TGTGCCAGCAGCCAGGGAGACAGGGAGTTCCTTGGCTACACCTTC CASSQGDREFLGYTF
TRBJ2-5 - TRBV6-1 TRBD2 TGTGCCACCTACTATAGCGGGGATCAAGAGACCCAGTACTTC CATYYSGDQETQYF
TRBJ1-2 - TRBV29-1 TRBD1 TGCAGCGTTGATCGGGACAGGGTGGGTTTGGAGGGCTACACCTTC CSVDRDRVGLEGYTF
TRBJ2-7 - TRBV7-9 - TGTGCCAGCAGCCCAGGCGTAACCTACGAGCAGTACTTC CASSPGVTYEQYF
TRBJ2-1 once TRBV5-4 TRBD2 TGTGCCAGCAGCTTGGTGGGGACTAGCGGGAGTCACCATGAGCAGTTCTTC CASSLVGTSGSHHEQFF
TRBJ2-6 few TRBV5-4 - TGTGCCAGCAGCTTGGCGGGGTCTGGGGCCAACGTCCTGACTTTC CASSLAGSGANVLTF
TRBJ2-1 - TRBV12-5 TRBD2 TGTGCTAGTGGGCCCGGGACTAGCGTCTACAATGAGCAGTTCTTC CASGPGTSVYNEQFF
TRBJ1-2 - TRBV9 - TGTGCCAGCAGCGTAGGTGTAGGGGCCTATGGCTACACCTTC CASSVGVGAYGYTF
TRBJ1-2 - TRBV2 TRBD1 TGTGCCAGCAGTGTGGGGGCAGGGGGTAACTATGGCTACACCTTC CASSVGAGGNYGYTF
TRBJ1-3 - TRBV2 - TGTGCCAGCAGTGTTCAGGGAATGAACACCATATATTTT CASSVQGMNTIYF
TRBJ1-2 - TRBV5-1 TRBD1 TGCGCCAGCAGCTTGGCCGGGACAGGGGGTAACTATGGCTACACCTTC CASSLAGTGGNYGYTF